These T cell receptor beta chains were read from a single sample in a study of T-cell memory formation after mild COVID-19. TCRdb called the 5' RACE reads again in MiXCR, with one record for every CDR3 protein. The sample yields roughly 580,000 distinct CDR3 sequences, around 17% seen once. Sequencing was carried out using PBMCs or a T cell subset sorted from them (not recorded which). The receptors stem from an adult woman who had mild COVID-19 (a few samples of this study predate the infection). Cell type and time point are not known. Both conserved end residues are part of each CDR3. The D gene is left open where the match is weak. The size field is filled for only some rows; it gives once, few, many or a size class.

D: NA
J: TRBJ2-7
V: TRBV27
size: NA
DNA: TGTGCCAGCAGTTTTGAGACAGCAATTTACGAGCAGTACTTC
CDR3: CASSFETAIYEQYF

D: TRBD2
J: TRBJ2-2
V: TRBV20-1
size: few
DNA: TGCAGTGCTAGGGGACTAGCCGGAACCGGGGAGCTGTTTTTT
CDR3: CSARGLAGTGELFF

D: TRBD2
J: TRBJ2-3
V: TRBV7-3
size: few
DNA: TGTGCCAGCAGCTTAACCGGGGGGAGGAAAGATACGCAGTATTTT
CDR3: CASSLTGGRKDTQYF

D: NA
J: TRBJ2-6
V: TRBV12-3/TRBV12-4
size: NA
DNA: TGTGCCAGCAGCACGATCTCTGGGGCCAACGTCCTGACTTTC
CDR3: CASSTISGANVLTF

D: NA
J: TRBJ2-1
V: TRBV5-8
size: NA
DNA: TGTGCCAGCAGACCACAGCGGAATGAGCAGTTCTTC
CDR3: CASRPQRNEQFF

D: TRBD2
J: TRBJ2-3
V: TRBV7-9
size: many
DNA: TGTGCCAGCAGCCTAAGGAGACTAGCGGGGGCCACGATCACAGATACGCAGTATTTT
CDR3: CASSLRRLAGATITDTQYF

D: TRBD1
J: TRBJ1-2
V: TRBV18
size: NA
DNA: TGTGCCAGCTCACCACAACCGGGACAGGGGAGCTATGGCTACACCTTC
CDR3: CASSPQPGQGSYGYTF

D: TRBD1
J: TRBJ1-2
V: TRBV4-1
size: NA
DNA: TGCGCCAGCAGCTCCCCCTCGGGACAGGGCAGCTACACCTTC
CDR3: CASSSPSGQGSYTF

D: NA
J: TRBJ1-1
V: TRBV6-2/TRBV6-3
size: NA
DNA: TGTGCCAGCAGTTTCCATCGGGATGAAGCTTTCTTT
CDR3: CASSFHRDEAFF

D: TRBD1
J: TRBJ1-2
V: TRBV30
size: NA
DNA: TGTGCCTGGGAGGGACAGGGCTATGGCTACACCTTC
CDR3: CAWEGQGYGYTF

D: NA
J: TRBJ1-5
V: TRBV12-3/TRBV12-4
size: few
DNA: TGTGCCAGCAGTTTATCCAGAGGGCAGCCCCAGCATTTT
CDR3: CASSLSRGQPQHF

D: NA
J: TRBJ2-3
V: TRBV2
size: medium-sized
DNA: TGTGCCAGCCTCCGAACACCCTCCGGAGATACGCAGTATTTT
CDR3: CASLRTPSGDTQYF

D: TRBD2
J: TRBJ2-1
V: TRBV25-1
size: NA
DNA: TGTGCCAGCAGTGCGCACGTCGGGACTAGCGGGGGGCCTGAGCAGTTCTTC
CDR3: CASSAHVGTSGGPEQFF

D: NA
J: TRBJ2-2
V: TRBV7-9
size: NA
DNA: TGTGCCAGCAGCTTAGAGAGGACGGTCACCGGGGAGCTGTTTTTT
CDR3: CASSLERTVTGELFF

D: TRBD2
J: TRBJ2-5
V: TRBV6-2/TRBV6-3
size: NA
DNA: TGTGCCAGCAGCCTTCCGGGACTAGCGCAAGAGACCCAGTACTTC
CDR3: CASSLPGLAQETQYF

D: TRBD1
J: TRBJ1-2
V: TRBV2
size: NA
DNA: TGTGCCAGCAGTCGTTTCGGGACAGGGGGAATCAATGGCTACACCTTC
CDR3: CASSRFGTGGINGYTF

D: NA
J: TRBJ2-2
V: TRBV9
size: few
DNA: TGTGCCAGCAGCCCCCCGGGGGCGCACACCGGGGAGCTGTTTTTT
CDR3: CASSPPGAHTGELFF

D: NA
J: TRBJ2-3
V: TRBV9
size: NA
DNA: TGTGCCAGCAGCGTCGAGGGGCCCACAGATACGCAGTATTTT
CDR3: CASSVEGPTDTQYF

D: TRBD1
J: TRBJ1-4
V: TRBV6-5
size: NA
DNA: TGTGCCAGCAGTTACGACAGGGGAAATGAAAAACTGTTTTTT
CDR3: CASSYDRGNEKLFF

D: TRBD2
J: TRBJ2-1
V: TRBV24-1
size: NA
DNA: TGTGCCACCAGTGTGGGGACTACCTATTCGGATGAGCAGTTCTTC
CDR3: CATSVGTTYSDEQFF

D: NA
J: TRBJ2-1
V: TRBV6-1
size: NA
DNA: TGTGCCAGCAGTGTCTTGGACGGGGGTGTCAATGAGCAGTTCTTC
CDR3: CASSVLDGGVNEQFF

D: TRBD1
J: TRBJ1-5
V: TRBV5-1
size: few
DNA: TGCGCCAGCAGCTTAGGACAGGAGGATCAGCCCCAGCATTTT
CDR3: CASSLGQEDQPQHF

D: NA
J: TRBJ2-5
V: TRBV7-3
size: few
DNA: TGTGCCAGCAGCTTAAGGAGGACGTGGACCCAGTACTTC
CDR3: CASSLRRTWTQYF

D: TRBD1
J: TRBJ1-1
V: TRBV6-5
size: few
DNA: TGTGCCAGCAGTAGAATGGGACAGATAGAAGCTTTCTTT
CDR3: CASSRMGQIEAFF

D: TRBD1
J: TRBJ1-1
V: TRBV20-1
size: NA
DNA: TGCAGTGCTAGAGAATGGAACAGGGGGGGTAACACTGAAGCTTTCTTT
CDR3: CSAREWNRGGNTEAFF

D: NA
J: TRBJ2-5
V: TRBV20-1
size: NA
DNA: TGCAGTGCTAGAGATCGTAACAGCCTCCAGCAGACCCAGTACTTC
CDR3: CSARDRNSLQQTQYF

D: NA
J: TRBJ2-7
V: TRBV5-4
size: many
DNA: TGTGCCAGCAGCTTGGTGGGTGGAGGGGGCTCATACGAGCAGTACTTC
CDR3: CASSLVGGGGSYEQYF

D: NA
J: TRBJ2-7
V: TRBV5-6
size: few
DNA: TGTGCCAGCAGCTTGTGGGGAAGCGGCCGACTTTCCTACGAGCAGTACTTC
CDR3: CASSLWGSGRLSYEQYF

D: NA
J: TRBJ2-7
V: TRBV2
size: NA
DNA: TGTGCCAGCATTGGCCTAGCGTACTCCTACGAGCAGTACTTC
CDR3: CASIGLAYSYEQYF

D: NA
J: TRBJ2-7
V: TRBV30
size: once
DNA: TGTGCCTGGAGTGTACAGAGGGGACCAGCCTACGAGCAGTACTTC
CDR3: CAWSVQRGPAYEQYF

D: TRBD1
J: TRBJ1-2
V: TRBV12-3/TRBV12-4
size: NA
DNA: TGTGCCAGCGGGACAGGGGCGAACTATGGCTACACCTTC
CDR3: CASGTGANYGYTF

D: NA
J: TRBJ1-5
V: TRBV6-1
size: NA
DNA: TGTGCCAGCAGTGAATTTTGGGGGAGCAATCAGCCCCAGCATTTT
CDR3: CASSEFWGSNQPQHF

D: NA
J: TRBJ1-3
V: TRBV30
size: few
DNA: TGTGCCTGGAGTGATGCAGGCAACTCTGGAAACACCATATATTTT
CDR3: CAWSDAGNSGNTIYF

D: TRBD1
J: TRBJ1-4
V: TRBV9
size: few
DNA: TGTGCCAGCAGCGTAGCCCAGGGGGCAGGTGAAAAACTGTTTTTT
CDR3: CASSVAQGAGEKLFF

D: NA
J: TRBJ1-4
V: TRBV2
size: few
DNA: TGTGCCATCTCGACTGCAACTAATGAAAAACTGTTTTTT
CDR3: CAISTATNEKLFF

D: TRBD2
J: TRBJ2-1
V: TRBV7-9
size: NA
DNA: TGTGCCAGCAGCCTCCCTAGCGGGACCTACAATGAGCAGTTCTTC
CDR3: CASSLPSGTYNEQFF

D: TRBD2
J: TRBJ2-7
V: TRBV12-3/TRBV12-4
size: few
DNA: TGTGCCAGCAGTTCGCACCTGGGGCGGGGGGGGTCCTCCTACGAGCAGTACTTC
CDR3: CASSSHLGRGGSSYEQYF

D: NA
J: TRBJ2-7
V: TRBV20-1
size: NA
DNA: TGCAGTGTATTGGGGAGCGGGTTCTACGAGCAGTACTTC
CDR3: CSVLGSGFYEQYF

D: TRBD2
J: TRBJ2-3
V: TRBV7-8
size: NA
DNA: TGTGCCAGCAGCTCGCCTTGGACTAGCGGGGGGGCCATGGATACGCAGTATTTT
CDR3: CASSSPWTSGGAMDTQYF

D: NA
J: TRBJ2-7
V: TRBV9
size: NA
DNA: TGTGCCAGCAGCGTAGGTGGGGAGAACGAGCAGTACTTC
CDR3: CASSVGGENEQYF

D: NA
J: TRBJ2-5
V: TRBV6-2/TRBV6-3
size: NA
DNA: TGTGCCAGCAGTTACACGGGTTCCGGAGAGACCCAGTACTTC
CDR3: CASSYTGSGETQYF

D: NA
J: TRBJ2-7
V: TRBV7-9
size: few
DNA: TGTGCCAGCAGCTTAGAGGGTCCACCGGCGCAGTACTTC
CDR3: CASSLEGPPAQYF

D: TRBD1
J: TRBJ2-2
V: TRBV24-1
size: NA
DNA: TGTGCCACCAGTGATTTGATTCCAACAGGGGCGGGCACCGGGGAGCTGTTTTTT
CDR3: CATSDLIPTGAGTGELFF

D: NA
J: TRBJ2-5
V: TRBV20-1
size: few
DNA: TGCAGTGCCGCGACCTCTTTAGCTCTGGAGACCCAGTACTTC
CDR3: CSAATSLALETQYF

D: NA
J: TRBJ2-7
V: TRBV7-2
size: NA
DNA: TGTGCCAGCAGCCCCTCAGGGGGCCTAGCGGGACGCGAGCAGTACTTC
CDR3: CASSPSGGLAGREQYF

D: TRBD1
J: TRBJ2-7
V: TRBV7-3
size: few
DNA: TGTGCCAGCAGTAAAAACCCCGGGACAGGAGGCGAGCAGTACTTC
CDR3: CASSKNPGTGGEQYF

D: NA
J: TRBJ2-7
V: TRBV6-1
size: NA
DNA: TGTGCCAGCAGTGGCCCTGAGGAGGGGGGCCGTTACGAGCAGTACTTC
CDR3: CASSGPEEGGRYEQYF

D: NA
J: TRBJ2-1
V: TRBV20-1
size: few
DNA: TGCAGTGCTCCGGCTCTAGCGAATGAGCAGTTCTTC
CDR3: CSAPALANEQFF

D: TRBD1
J: TRBJ1-1
V: TRBV30
size: few
DNA: TGTGCCTGGAGCGTCCCGGGACAGGGAAGCACTGAAGCTTTCTTT
CDR3: CAWSVPGQGSTEAFF

D: NA
J: TRBJ2-1
V: TRBV4-1
size: many
DNA: TGCGCCAGCAGCCAAGCCCGACCGACAGAGAGCTCCTACAATGAGCAGTTCTTC
CDR3: CASSQARPTESSYNEQFF

D: NA
J: TRBJ2-2
V: TRBV7-2
size: NA
DNA: TGTGCCAGCAGCTGGCGGCTGGTCGGGGAGCTGTTTTTT
CDR3: CASSWRLVGELFF

D: NA
J: TRBJ2-7
V: TRBV5-5
size: once
DNA: TGTGCCAGCAGCTTGGAACCTTCCCGGGCATGGAGTTACGAGCAGTACTTC
CDR3: CASSLEPSRAWSYEQYF

D: NA
J: TRBJ2-5
V: TRBV4-1
size: NA
DNA: TGCGCCAGCAGCCAAGCCGTGCTAGAAGAGACCCAGTACTTC
CDR3: CASSQAVLEETQYF

D: NA
J: TRBJ2-4
V: TRBV5-6
size: NA
DNA: TGTGCCAGCAGCTTGGTGGGGACTTTAGCCAAAAACATTCAGTACTTC
CDR3: CASSLVGTLAKNIQYF

D: NA
J: TRBJ2-1
V: TRBV3-1
size: NA
DNA: TGTGCCAGCAGCCAAGATAGGAGCTCAGCCTACAATGAGCAGTTCTTC
CDR3: CASSQDRSSAYNEQFF

D: TRBD2
J: TRBJ2-2
V: TRBV20-1
size: NA
DNA: TGCAGTGCCCACGGGGGCCTAGCGGGAACCGGGGAGCTGTTTTTT
CDR3: CSAHGGLAGTGELFF

D: NA
J: TRBJ2-7
V: TRBV5-1
size: NA
DNA: TGCGCCAGCAGCTTGGTCAGTAACTACGAGCAGTACTTC
CDR3: CASSLVSNYEQYF

D: TRBD2
J: TRBJ2-2
V: TRBV14
size: few
DNA: TGTGCCAGCAGCACGAGACTAGCGGGAGGGGCCCACACCGGGGAGCTGTTTTTT
CDR3: CASSTRLAGGAHTGELFF

D: TRBD2
J: TRBJ2-1
V: TRBV20-1
size: few
DNA: TGCAGTGCTAGAGGATGGGCGGGGGGGCCGAATGAGCAGTTCTTC
CDR3: CSARGWAGGPNEQFF